The 21 T cell receptor beta chains below come from one sample, sequenced in a study of T-cell reconstitution after alpha-beta-depleted transplantation in children. A TCRbeta library incorporating unique molecular identifiers was prepared. TCRdb reprocessed the PCR reads via MiXCR and lists one record per CDR3 protein. The profile shows fewer than 120,000 distinct CDR3 sequences, 10% of them singletons. Sequenced here: PBMCs from the stem cell graft donor, sampled from the stem cell graft. Source of these receptors: a human donor who donated a stem cell graft to a child with acute lymphoblastic leukemia.

Many counts were recorded for this clonotype. J is TRBJ1-1 and V is TRBV5-1, with D possibly TRBD1 on 5 matching bases. Germline V CDR1 and CDR2: SGHRS, YFSETQ. The CDR3 spans 14 residues. V dropped 6 bases and J dropped 1 base, with 13 bases sitting between them. CDR3 sequence (DNA): TGCGCCAGCACCCGGGACCTAGAGAACACTGAAGCTTTCTTT. Protein: CASTRDLENTEAFF.

Remarks on this clonotype: This clone may be a read error of a much larger clone one base away. Written as DNA, the CDR3 is TGTGCCAGCAGCCTCGGACTAGCGGAGCCCCACAATGAGCAGTTCTTC. Translation: CASSLGLAEPHNEQFF. The chain links TRBV11-1 to TRBJ2-1; TRBD2 aligns across 10 bases. In germline, CDR1 is SGHAT, CDR2 FQDESV (reference sequence). The length of the CDR3 is 16 residues. V shed 5 bases and J 5 bases; nucleotides not matched to a gene: 9.

This clonotype was detected many times. CDR3 loop: CASRPAGGTGNTIYF. CDR3 DNA: TGTGCCAGCAGGCCCGCCGGGGGAACGGGAAACACCATATATTTT. The chain uses TRBV12-3 or TRBV12-4 and TRBJ1-3; the D gene is possibly TRBD1 (5 bases). Trimming stripped 6 bases from V and 4 bases from J, with 16 bases between. This CDR3 region has 15 residues.

This clonotype showed up many times. This sequence joins TRBV4-1 and TRBJ2-2; the match to TRBD1 covers 10 bases. The CDR3 contains 15 residues. Germline loops: CDR1 MGHRA, CDR2 YSYEKL. V was clipped by 5 bases and J by 5 bases; unmatched bases: 5. Here the CDR3 DNA reads TGCGCCAGCAGCGATAGGACAGGGGGGACCGGGGAGCTGTTTTTT. Translating gives CASSDRTGGTGELFF.

In this sample, this clonotype turned up many times. The CDR3 spells CASSQDRTSGDNEQFF. The CDR3 nucleotides read TGCGCCAGCAGCCAAGATCGCACTAGCGGAGACAATGAGCAGTTCTTC. V gene TRBV4-3 combines with J gene TRBJ2-1, with 8 positions matching TRBD2. The CDR3 contains 16 residues. V lost 0 bases, J lost 5 bases, and 6 bases stayed unmatched. CDR1 is LGHNA, CDR2 YSLEER, per germline.

The sample holds many counts of this clonotype. The chain has TRBV19 and TRBJ2-2, with unresolved D. The CDR3 runs 12 residues. CDR1 is LNHDA, CDR2 SQIVND, per germline (reference sequence). V dropped 3 bases and J dropped 3 bases, with 2 bases sitting between them. In DNA form, the CDR3 reads TGTGCCAGTAGTATTTACACCGGGGAGCTGTTTTTT. The encoded protein is CASSIYTGELFF.

At least ten counts were recorded for this clonotype. V usage is TRBV29-1 and J usage is TRBJ1-5; 9 bases align to TRBD1. The germline gives CDR1 SQVTM, CDR2 ANQGSEA. V lost 6 bases to trimming and J lost 7 bases; unmatched junction nucleotides: 4. The CDR3 contains 12 residues. The CDR3 here is CSVGTGKQPQHF. The CDR3 DNA reads as TGCAGCGTGGGGACAGGGAAACAGCCCCAGCATTTT.

This clonotype has at least ten counts. The chain is built from TRBV27 and TRBJ2-2; D possibly uses TRBD1 or TRBD2 (5 bases each). Germline values: CDR1 MNHEY, CDR2 SMNVEV (reference sequence). The length of the CDR3 is 15 residues. V lost 5 bases and J 7 bases, leaving 17 bases between the germline ends. Written as DNA, the CDR3 is TGTGCCAGCAGTAAGGACGAGGGGCGACACGGGGAGCTGTTTTTT. Translated, it gives CASSKDEGRHGELFF.

V is TRBV25-1 and J is TRBJ2-3, with TRBD1 matching over 10 bases. V shed 6 bases, J shed 3 bases, and the junction held 9 bases outside the gene matches. Germline V gives CDR1 MGHDK, CDR2 SYGVNS. The CDR3 is made up of 16 amino acids. The CDR3 nucleotides are TGTGCCAGCAGCCGGGACAGGGGAAGGTGGACAGATACGCAGTATTTT. It encodes CASSRDRGRWTDTQYF.

This clonotype was seen at least ten times. The rearrangement uses TRBV20-1 and TRBJ2-7, with TRBD1 matching over 7 bases. This CDR3 comprises 15 residues. CDR1 DFQATT and CDR2 SNEGSKA come from the germline V gene (reference sequence). V dropped 1 base and J dropped 0; count of bases not matched to a gene: 6. The CDR3 reads CSARARAGGSYEQYF. The DNA of the CDR3 is TGCAGTGCTAGAGCTCGGGCAGGGGGCTCCTACGAGCAGTACTTC.

There are many counts of this clonotype. Sequence at one end of the junction differs from germline and may be a read error. This chain links TRBV20-1 with TRBJ1-2; D is uncertain. Germline V lookup: CDR1 DFQATT, CDR2 SNEGSKA (reference sequence). This CDR3 spans 14 amino acids. CDR3 sequence (DNA): TGCAGTGTTAGAGGCAGCGGTTCCCCCTATGGCTACACCTTC. As protein: CSVRGSGSPYGYTF.

This clonotype has a single count. A much larger clone differs from this one at a single base, so this may be a read error. V and J are TRBV6-1 and TRBJ2-4, with TRBD1 identical over 7 bases. This CDR3 spans 13 amino acids. Germline CDR1 reads MNHNS; CDR2 reads SASEGT. V shed 5 bases and J 12 bases; nucleotides not matched to a gene: 10. CDR3 DNA: TGTGCCAGCAGTCGACAGGGTAGGGACAGTCAGTACTTC. It yields the protein CASSRQGRDSQYF.

This clonotype was seen many times. J is TRBJ2-1 and V is TRBV10-3; D remains ambiguous. The germline CDR1 and CDR2 sequences are ENHRY and SYGVKD. Trimming pared 6 bases from V and 10 bases from J, leaving 13 bases between. The CDR3 has 12 residues. CDR3 nucleotide sequence: TGTGCCATCAGCGTCCAAGCGAAGGAGCAGTTCTTC. Translation: CAISVQAKEQFF.

To note about this clonotype: The junction departs from germline at one end; a sequencing error may be responsible. V is TRBV5-6 and J is TRBJ2-3, with 7 bases matching TRBD1. CDR3 length equals 12 residues. Germline V gives CDR1 SGHDT, CDR2 YYEEEE. CDR3 bases: TGTGCAAGCAGGGGGTGGGAGGATACGCAGTATTTT. Residues: CASRGWEDTQYF.

This clonotype was detected many times. The V gene is TRBV6-2 or TRBV6-3, the J gene TRBJ2-2, with D unclear. The CDR3 length is 13 residues. Trimming removed 2 bases at V and 3 bases at J, with 4 bases between. Per the germline V gene, CDR1 is MNHEY and CDR2 is SVGEGT. CDR3 sequence reads: CASSYTDTGELFF. The DNA of the CDR3 is TGTGCCAGCAGTTACACGGACACCGGGGAGCTGTTTTTT.

The table lists this clonotype with many counts. The J gene is TRBJ1-1, the V gene TRBV19; 8 bases are a match to TRBD1. CDR1 is LNHDA, CDR2 SQIVND, per germline (reference sequence). CDR3 size: 14 residues. J lost 1 base, V lost 5 bases, and 3 bases had no gene match. The CDR3 DNA sequence: TGTGCCAGTAGTCAGGGGGCACCGAACACTGAAGCTTTCTTT. Its translation is CASSQGAPNTEAFF.

This clonotype was observed many times. The CDR3 loop is CASRRLAGLTDTQYF. CDR3 sequence (DNA): TGCGCCAGCAGGAGACTAGCGGGGCTCACAGATACGCAGTATTTT. The chain uses TRBV5-1 and TRBJ2-3; 11 bases map to TRBD2. Germline V gene data show CDR1 as SGHRS and CDR2 as YFSETQ. The V gene end was trimmed by 5 bases and the J gene end by 2 bases; junction bases not matched to a gene: 4. The CDR3 is 15 residues long.

The count of this clonotype is one. With a much larger clone just one base away, this may be a read error. As the CDR3 is not closed by the conserved phenylalanine or tryptophan, this likely results from a read error. This chain joins TRBV29-1 and TRBJ2-1; 15 bases match TRBD2. The CDR3 has 17 amino acids. J gave up 5 bases and V 4 bases, and 9 bases lay outside the gene matches. Per the germline V gene, CDR1 is SQVTM and CDR2 is ANQGSEA. In DNA, the CDR3 is TGCAGCGTTGGGGGACTAGCGGGAGGCCACCTCAACAATGAGCAGTTCTTG. Its protein product is CSVGGLAGGHLNNEQFL.

This clonotype showed up many times. The chain recombines TRBV3-1 with TRBJ1-1; perhaps TRBD1 as D (6 bases). The CDR3 spans 16 residues. Between the trimmed V and J ends, which lost 1 base and 2 bases, there was a span of 14 bases. CDR1 and CDR2 from the germline V gene are LGHDT and YNNKEL (reference sequence). The CDR3 DNA sequence: TGTGCCAGCAGCCAAGGAGGAAGGGGGAGTAACACTGAAGCTTTCTTT. As protein: CASSQGGRGSNTEAFF.

This clonotype occurred a few times. The rearrangement links TRBV4-3 to TRBJ1-4; D gene uncertain. CDR3 length equals 17 residues. The V gene's germline CDR1 is LGHNA and CDR2 YSLEER. The germline V and J ends were trimmed by 3 bases and 0 bases, with 14 bases remaining between them. For the CDR3, the DNA is TGCGCCAGCAGCCACGACGGTAGGGCAGCAACTAATGAAAAACTGTTTTTT. Translation gives CASSHDGRAATNEKLFF.

Ten or more counts support this clonotype. The rearrangement uses TRBV20-1 and TRBJ1-4, with D maybe TRBD1 (5 bases). V lost 0 bases and J lost 7, with 15 bases in between. The CDR3 loop spans 15 amino acids. Germline V lookup: CDR1 DFQATT, CDR2 SNEGSKA (reference sequence). The CDR3 reads CSARDQPLGGEKLFF. CDR3 DNA: TGCAGTGCTAGAGATCAGCCCCTTGGGGGTGAAAAACTGTTTTTT.